This T cell receptor (beta chain) was captured in a study of persistence of HIV-infected CD4 T cells (dated by TCRdb to the early 2020s). Looking at the study overall: The median time participants had been on suppressive ART was about eight years. Proviral sequencing was used to assess clonality among infected cells, whereas TCRbeta sequencing gauged the clonality of all cells within each sorted population. Peripheral blood samples of up to roughly 200 mL were collected at multiple time points, except for a couple of participants, who underwent leukapheresis at a single time point. Anti-CD3/anti-CD28 stimulation activated a higher proportion of cells, with a lower memory fraction, than antigen stimulation. In the cross-participant TCR cluster analysis, eight or nine participants were included for CMV and over five participants were included for Gag. CMV- and HIV-1 Gag-responding CD4+ T cells were isolated from ART-treated individuals so that antigen-driven clonal expansion of HIV-1-infected cells could be examined. Overall study results and their limits: Within the same sorted populations, how oligoclonal the TCRs were correlated with how oligoclonal the proviruses were. Few individuals were included in the study, and only a limited range of antigens was tested. Significantly lower TCRbeta richness was observed in CMV- and Gag-responding cells than in anti-CD3/anti-CD28-responding cells, and higher oligoclonality was observed in CMV-responding cells than in CD3/CD28-stimulated and Gag-responding cells. Bulk TCR analyses could not be limited to the rare CMV-responding cells that actually contained HIV-1 proviruses. Degenerate expanded CDR3beta sequences were enriched in antigen-responding cells, suggesting convergent selection of CD4+ responses to CMV and Gag.

CDR1 and CDR2, per the germline V gene (reference sequence), are LNHNV and YYDKDF. Ends trimmed: V by 5 bases, J by 7 bases; bases unmatched to a gene: 15. Including the terminal cysteine and phenylalanine, the CDR3 comprises 17 residues. Just CDR3 DNA is preserved here, 51 bases in frame from base 1. The immunoSEQ hsTCRB assay version 4, run in survey mode, was used to sequence TCRbeta repertoires from genomic DNA. Genomic DNA was diluted to roughly 9.8 ng/uL, using up to about 1 ug per sample for TCRbeta sequencing. On the authors' methods: TCRbeta data analysis was done in ImmunoSeq Analyzer 3.0, and diversity was calculated on productive nucleotide rearrangements. Using the Immunarch R package, the improved Chao index served to estimate lower-bound TCR diversity and the Gini coefficient served to estimate clonality. When different nucleotide rearrangements encoded the same CDR3beta amino acid sequence, each rearrangement was treated as a distinct clonotype. Differential abundance analysis identified TCRbeta sequences significantly enriched in antigen-responding cells relative to anti-CD3/anti-CD28-activated cells. GLIPH2 grouped TCRs by predicted peptide-MHC specificity, both within each participant and across combined participant data sets. Here the immuneACCESS table is served through TCRdb, limited to in-frame sequences with V and J called. Missing clones are a known gap in these copies; in checked studies unresolved V genes cover under half, and the rest lacks a known reason. D and trimming come from the DNA, and the V and J calls and clone size come from that table. For this sample there are 40,000 to 55,000 clones; just under 90% appear just once. The ten largest clonotypes hold about 3.1% of the sample.

Comment on this clone: Its recognized antigen is unknown. No quality values exist for individual bases; no much larger clone is one base distant.

Explained via the paper, the treatment or condition label denotes: suppressive antiretroviral therapy. As a nonspecific positive control representing the CD4+ T cell repertoire, the cells were stimulated with anti-CD3/anti-CD28 magnetic beads. CD4+ T cells that responded were sorted based on upregulation of both CD40 ligand and CD69. HIV-1-infected adults in whom suppressive ART had been started during chronic infection were enrolled as participants. Plasma HIV-1 RNA had been undetectable (below 50 copies/mL) in participants for at least 4 years. To be included, participants needed a CD4+ T cell count above 400 cells/uL and a positive CMV serology. Before stimulation, PBMCs were isolated using density centrifugation and depleted of CD8+ T cells. CD8-depleted PBMCs were stimulated for 15 to 20 hours with anti-CD28/CD49d costimulation, CD40-blocking antibody and enfuvirtide to prevent new infections. Cell sorting was performed on a Beckman Coulter MoFlo Legacy or XDP sorter, and dead cells were excluded with propidium iodide. The QIAamp DNA Mini Kit was used for genomic DNA extraction from samples above one million cells, and the Quick-DNA Microprep Kit was used otherwise.

The chain is made from TRBV15 and TRBJ2-7, and 12 bases in between align with TRBD1. The sequence was collected from an adult woman with HIV who was CMV-seropositive. Sequences were derived from CD4+ T cells sorted from PBMCs after approximately 19-hour stimulation, sampled from a patient who received antiretroviral therapy. What the cell subset or site label conveys for this sample: CD40L+CD69+ CD4 T cells responding to anti-CD3/anti-CD28 beads, representing the overall repertoire. In nucleotides, the sequence is TGTGCCACCAGCCGCTCGAAACCGGGACAGGGGGCTTGGGAGCAGTACTTC. The encoded protein is CATSRSKPGQGAWEQYF.